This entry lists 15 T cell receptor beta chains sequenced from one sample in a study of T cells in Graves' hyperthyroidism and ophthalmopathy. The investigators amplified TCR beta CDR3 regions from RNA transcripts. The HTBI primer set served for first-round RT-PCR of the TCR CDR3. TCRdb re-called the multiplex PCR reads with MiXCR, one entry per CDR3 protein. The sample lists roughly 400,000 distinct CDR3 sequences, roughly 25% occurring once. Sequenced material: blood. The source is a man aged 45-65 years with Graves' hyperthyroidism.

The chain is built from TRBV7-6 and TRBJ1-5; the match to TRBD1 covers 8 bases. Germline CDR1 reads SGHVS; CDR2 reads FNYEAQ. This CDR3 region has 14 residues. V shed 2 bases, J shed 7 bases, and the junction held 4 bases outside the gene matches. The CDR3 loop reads CASSLTGGRQPQHF. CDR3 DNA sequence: TGTGCCAGCAGCTTAACAGGGGGAAGACAGCCCCAGCATTTT.

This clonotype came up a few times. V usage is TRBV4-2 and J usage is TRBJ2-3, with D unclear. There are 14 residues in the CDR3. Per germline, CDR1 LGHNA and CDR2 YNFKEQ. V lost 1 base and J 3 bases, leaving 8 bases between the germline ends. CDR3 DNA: TGTGCCAGCAGCCAAGGGGTAGCAACAGATACGCAGTATTTT. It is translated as CASSQGVATDTQYF.

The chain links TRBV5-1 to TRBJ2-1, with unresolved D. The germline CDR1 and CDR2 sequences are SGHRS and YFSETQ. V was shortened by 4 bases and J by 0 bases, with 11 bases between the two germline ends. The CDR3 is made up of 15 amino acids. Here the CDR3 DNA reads TGCGCCAGCAGCCCGGAGAATCCCTCCTACAATGAGCAGTTCTTC. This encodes CASSPENPSYNEQFF.

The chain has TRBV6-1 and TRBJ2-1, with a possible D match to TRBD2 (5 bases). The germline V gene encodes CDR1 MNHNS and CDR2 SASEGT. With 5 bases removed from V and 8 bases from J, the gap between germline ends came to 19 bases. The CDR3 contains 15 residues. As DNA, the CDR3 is TGTGCCAGCAGTCAGCTAGCTACGGACGGTGATGAGCAGTTCTTC. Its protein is CASSQLATDGDEQFF.

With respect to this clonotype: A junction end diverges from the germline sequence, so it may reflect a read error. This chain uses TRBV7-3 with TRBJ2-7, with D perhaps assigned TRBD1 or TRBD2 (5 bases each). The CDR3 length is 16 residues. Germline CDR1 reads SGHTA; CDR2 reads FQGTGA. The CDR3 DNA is TGCGCCAGCAGCCAAGAAGAGGGACGACCGAACTACGAGCAGTACTTC. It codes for CASSQEEGRPNYEQYF.

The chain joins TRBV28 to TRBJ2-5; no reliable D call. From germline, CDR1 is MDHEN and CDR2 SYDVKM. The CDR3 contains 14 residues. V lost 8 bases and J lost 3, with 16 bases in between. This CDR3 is CASGYGGVEETQYF. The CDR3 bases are TGTGCCAGCGGTTACGGTGGGGTCGAAGAGACCCAGTACTTC. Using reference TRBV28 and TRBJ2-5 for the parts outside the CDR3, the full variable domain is DVKVTQSSRYLVKRTGEKVFLECVQDMDHENMFWYRQDPGLGLRLIYFSYDVKMKEKGDIPEGYSVSREKKERFSLILESASTNQTSMYLCASGYGGVEETQYFGPGTRLLVL.

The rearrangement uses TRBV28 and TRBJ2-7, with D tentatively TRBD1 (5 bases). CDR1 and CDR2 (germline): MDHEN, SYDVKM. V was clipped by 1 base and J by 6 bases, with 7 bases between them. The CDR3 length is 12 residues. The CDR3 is CASSLFRAEQYF. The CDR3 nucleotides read TGTGCCAGCAGTTTATTCAGGGCCGAGCAGTACTTC.

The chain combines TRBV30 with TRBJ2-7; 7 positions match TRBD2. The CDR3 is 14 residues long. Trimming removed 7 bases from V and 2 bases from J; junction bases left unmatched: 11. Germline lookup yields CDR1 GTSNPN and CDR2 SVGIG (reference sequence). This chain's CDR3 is CASTRGSGTYEQYF. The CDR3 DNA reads TGTGCCTCCACCCGCGGGAGTGGTACCTACGAGCAGTACTTC.

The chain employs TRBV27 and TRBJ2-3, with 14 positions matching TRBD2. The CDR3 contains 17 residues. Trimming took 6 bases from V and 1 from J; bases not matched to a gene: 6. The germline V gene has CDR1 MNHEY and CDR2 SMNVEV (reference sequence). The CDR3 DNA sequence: TGTGCCAGCAGCACCCTGGGACTAGCGGGGGGCACAGATACGCAGTATTTT. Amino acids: CASSTLGLAGGTDTQYF.

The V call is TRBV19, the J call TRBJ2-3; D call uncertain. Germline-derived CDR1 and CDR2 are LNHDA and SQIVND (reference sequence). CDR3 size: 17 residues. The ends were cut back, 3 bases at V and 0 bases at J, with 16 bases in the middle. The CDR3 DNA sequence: TGTGCCAGTAGTATGGGCTCGGCTAGGTCTAGCACAGATACGCAGTATTTT. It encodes CASSMGSARSSTDTQYF.

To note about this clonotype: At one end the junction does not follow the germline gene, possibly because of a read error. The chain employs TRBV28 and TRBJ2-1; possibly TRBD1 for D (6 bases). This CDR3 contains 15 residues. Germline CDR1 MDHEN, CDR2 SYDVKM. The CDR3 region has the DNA TGTGTCAGCAGTTTGTATCTGGGCCAGGGGTATGAGCAGTTCTTC. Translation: CVSSLYLGQGYEQFF.

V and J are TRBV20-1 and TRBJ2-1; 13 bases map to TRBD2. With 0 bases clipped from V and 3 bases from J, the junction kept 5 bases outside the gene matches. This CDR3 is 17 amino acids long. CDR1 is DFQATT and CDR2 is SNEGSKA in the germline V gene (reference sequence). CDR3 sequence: CSARDARLAGGYNEQFF. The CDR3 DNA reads TGCAGTGCTAGAGACGCCCGACTAGCGGGGGGCTACAATGAGCAGTTCTTC.

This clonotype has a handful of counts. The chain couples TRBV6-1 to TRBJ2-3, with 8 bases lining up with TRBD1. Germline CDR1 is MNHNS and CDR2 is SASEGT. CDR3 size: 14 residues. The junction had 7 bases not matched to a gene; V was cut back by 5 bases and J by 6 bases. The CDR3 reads CASSLFRQGDTQYF. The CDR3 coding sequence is TGTGCCAGCAGTCTTTTTAGACAGGGGGATACGCAGTATTTT.

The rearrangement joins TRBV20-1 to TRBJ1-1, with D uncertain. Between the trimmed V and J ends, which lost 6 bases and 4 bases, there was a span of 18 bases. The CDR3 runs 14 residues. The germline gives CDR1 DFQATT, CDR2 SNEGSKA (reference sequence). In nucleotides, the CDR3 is TGCAGTGCGCGGGTGTCGGCAGGTAGCACTGAAGCTTTCTTT. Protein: CSARVSAGSTEAFF.

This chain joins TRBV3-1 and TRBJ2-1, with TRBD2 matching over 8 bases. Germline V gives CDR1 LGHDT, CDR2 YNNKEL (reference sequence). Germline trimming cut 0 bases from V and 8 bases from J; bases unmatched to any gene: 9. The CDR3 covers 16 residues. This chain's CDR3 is CASSQDWRSGIYEQFF. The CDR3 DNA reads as TGTGCCAGCAGCCAAGATTGGCGTAGCGGGATTTATGAGCAGTTCTTC.